What follows are 27 T cell receptor beta chains derived from one specimen sequenced in a study of T cell responses to AZD1222 COVID-19 vaccine. Clones were sequenced by immunoSEQ multiplex PCR, and TCRdb holds only the in-frame ones, with some missing. The data contain about 130,000 clones, 90% to 95% of them seen just once; the ten biggest clones take up about 6.7%. The sample consisted of peripheral blood, taken 28 days after the second AZD1222 dose. The receptors were sampled from an adult who received the AZD1222 COVID-19 vaccine.

The CDR3 nucleotides are TGTGCCTGGCGGGGACAGGCCTCTGGAAACACCATATATTTT. Translating it yields CAWRGQASGNTIYF. The genes are TRBV30 and TRBJ1-3; 8 nucleotides agree with TRBD1. This CDR3 is built from 14 residues. Germline values: CDR1 GTSNPN, CDR2 SVGIG (reference sequence). The trim removed 5 bases at V and 0 bases at J, leaving 3 bases unmatched.

DNA for the CDR3: TGCGCCAGCAGCTTGGGCCCGACGGAATCCTACGAGCAGTACTTC. Translating it yields CASSLGPTESYEQYF. J is TRBJ2-7 and V is TRBV5-1; D is uncertain. Trimming removed 0 bases from V and 1 base from J, with 11 bases in between. The CDR3 consists of 15 residues. Germline CDR1 is SGHRS and CDR2 is YFSETQ.

V gene TRBV7-9 combines with J gene TRBJ1-3, with D uncertain. CDR1 and CDR2 (germline): SEHNR, FQNEAQ (reference sequence). V lost 3 bases to trimming and J lost 1 base, with 7 bases between them. CDR3 size: 14 residues. This CDR3 reads CASSFESSGNTIYF. As DNA, the CDR3 is TGTGCCAGCAGCTTTGAGTCTTCTGGAAACACCATATATTTT.

V usage is TRBV29-1 and J usage is TRBJ2-2; 7 positions agree with TRBD2. The junction had 6 bases not matched to a gene; V was cut back by 3 bases and J by 8 bases. The CDR3 sequence is 13 residues long. CDR1 and CDR2 (germline): SQVTM, ANQGSEA. The CDR3, as DNA: TGCAGCGTTGACATAGCGGGTGGGGGGGAGCTGTTTTTT. Amino acids: CSVDIAGGGELFF.

The V call is TRBV19, the J call TRBJ1-2, with D perhaps TRBD1 (5 bases). V lost 4 bases and J 3 bases, leaving 21 bases between the germline ends. The CDR3 is 17 residues long. In germline, CDR1 is LNHDA, CDR2 SQIVND (reference sequence). The CDR3 sequence: CASSTANTGHSHYGYTF. For the CDR3, the DNA is TGTGCCAGTAGTACGGCTAACACTGGACATTCTCACTATGGCTACACCTTC. The variable domain in full, completed from reference TRBV19 and TRBJ1-2, reads DGGITQSPKYLFRKEGQNVTLSCEQNLNHDAMYWYRQDPGQGLRLIYYSQIVNDFQKGDIAEGYSVSREKKESFPLTVTSAQKNPTAFYLCASSTANTGHSHYGYTFGSGTRLTVV.

V and J are TRBV14 and TRBJ1-1; unclear D gene. CDR3 length equals 15 residues. Per the germline V gene, CDR1 is SGHDN and CDR2 is FVKESK. Trimming pared 4 bases from V and 1 base from J, leaving 13 bases between. The CDR3 DNA follows: TGTGCCAGCAGCCCCATCGGATGGGAGAACACTGAAGCTTTCTTT. Protein: CASSPIGWENTEAFF.

The CDR3 sequence: CASSLIYNEQFF. Here the CDR3 DNA reads TGTGCCAGCAGTCTAATATACAATGAGCAGTTCTTC. J is TRBJ2-1 and V is TRBV7-9; no definite D call. The CDR3 has 12 amino acids. Germline CDR1 is SEHNR and CDR2 is FQNEAQ (reference sequence). Trimming shortened V by 6 bases and J by 4 bases, and 7 bases separated the two germline ends.

This clone was found a few times. The chain recombines TRBV5-4 with TRBJ2-7, with 9 bases that match TRBD2. CDR1 is SGHNT and CDR2 is YYREEE in the germline V gene (reference sequence). This CDR3 contains 16 residues. V gave up 4 bases and J gave up 2 bases; unmatched junction bases: 10. The CDR3, as DNA: TGTGCCAGCAGCGGGGGTAGCGGGGGCCCCACCTACGAGCAGTACTTC. Its protein is CASSGGSGGPTYEQYF.

The chain couples TRBV6-5 to TRBJ1-3; tentative D call: TRBD1 (5 bases). CDR1 and CDR2 from the germline V gene are MNHEY and SVGAGI. V was clipped by 7 bases and J by 3 bases, with 13 bases between them. The CDR3 length is 14 residues. The CDR3: CASTTQGNGNTIYF. DNA for the CDR3: TGTGCCAGCACCACCCAGGGTAATGGAAACACCATATATTTT.

This chain links TRBV12-5 with TRBJ2-2; TRBD1 matches at 10 bases. CDR3 length: 15 residues. V shed 6 bases, J shed 6 bases, and the junction held 7 bases outside the gene matches. Germline CDR1 reads LGHNT; CDR2 reads FRNRAP. CDR3 in DNA: TGTGCTAGTGGCACGGGACAGGGGTTATCCGGGGAGCTGTTTTTT. It specifies CASGTGQGLSGELFF.

The J gene is TRBJ1-6, the V gene TRBV4-1; D perhaps matches TRBD1 (5 bases). This CDR3 is built from 15 residues. Germline CDR1 reads MGHRA; CDR2 reads YSYEKL. Deletions cut 1 base from V and 7 bases from J, with 11 bases between. The CDR3 here is CASSQVQGENSPLHF. The CDR3 bases are TGCGCCAGCAGCCAAGTTCAGGGAGAGAATTCACCCCTCCACTTT.

V is TRBV18 and J is TRBJ1-2, with D unresolved. Deletions cut 3 bases from V and 4 bases from J, with 9 bases between. CDR3 length: 13 amino acids. Germline assignment: CDR1 KGHSH and CDR2 LQKENI. CDR3: CASSPNPFYGYTF. The CDR3, as DNA: TGTGCCAGCTCACCTAATCCGTTCTATGGCTACACCTTC.

V usage is TRBV30 and J usage is TRBJ1-5; perhaps TRBD1 as D (5 bases). The CDR3 contains 15 residues. V lost 1 base to trimming and J lost 0 bases, with 10 bases between them. Per germline, CDR1 GTSNPN and CDR2 SVGIG (reference sequence). The DNA of the CDR3 is TGTGCCTGGAGTGCCGGGACCACTAGCAATCAGCCCCAGCATTTT. Translated, it gives CAWSAGTTSNQPQHF.

This sequence joins TRBV25-1 and TRBJ2-5; 8 positions agree with TRBD1. V lost 8 bases to trimming and J lost 3 bases; unmatched junction nucleotides: 8. Germline V lookup: CDR1 MGHDK, CDR2 SYGVNS. The CDR3 has 14 amino acids. In nucleotides, the CDR3 is TGTGCCAGCTCTCTCCAGGGGGCTAAAGAGACCCAGTACTTC. It codes for CASSLQGAKETQYF.

This rearrangement joins TRBV29-1 to TRBJ1-3, with D possibly matching TRBD1 (6 bases). The V gene lost 7 bases and the J gene lost 0 bases, with 13 bases spanning the gap. CDR3 length: 14 amino acids. The germline V gene encodes CDR1 SQVTM and CDR2 ANQGSEA. CDR3 nucleotides: TGCAGCGCCTCAGGACAGAGCTCTGGAAACACCATATATTTT. It yields the protein CSASGQSSGNTIYF.

The chain is built from TRBV4-2 and TRBJ2-7; 8 bases align to TRBD1. Trimming took 3 bases from V and 3 from J; bases not matched to a gene: 7. The CDR3 contains 15 residues. Germline assignment: CDR1 LGHNA and CDR2 YNFKEQ. The DNA for the CDR3 is TGTGCCAGCAGCCAGACCACCGGGACAGGCTACGAGCAGTACTTC. As protein: CASSQTTGTGYEQYF.

The rearrangement links TRBV5-1 to TRBJ1-3; 7 bases are shared with TRBD1. CDR3 length equals 16 residues. The junction had 3 bases not matched to a gene; V was cut back by 0 bases and J by 0 bases. The V gene's germline CDR1 is SGHRS and CDR2 YFSETQ. The CDR3 loop is CASSLDRGPSGNTIYF. In nucleotides, the CDR3 is TGCGCCAGCAGCTTGGATAGGGGGCCCTCTGGAAACACCATATATTTT.

This chain uses TRBV6-5 with TRBJ1-1; tentative D call: TRBD1 (6 bases). There are 12 residues in the CDR3. Trimming removed 8 bases from V and 6 bases from J, with 13 bases in between. From germline, CDR1 is MNHEY and CDR2 SVGAGI. The CDR3 nucleotides are TGTGCCAGCCAACAGGGTATCGCTGAAGCTTTCTTT. Translation: CASQQGIAEAFF.

The chain couples TRBV5-1 to TRBJ1-2, with 9 positions matching TRBD1. After removal of 2 bases from V and 7 bases from J, the junction contained 3 bases not matched to a gene. The CDR3 totals 13 residues. Germline V gene sequence: CDR1 SGHRS, CDR2 YFSETQ. This chain's CDR3 is CASSFTGGIGYTF. The CDR3 DNA follows: TGCGCCAGCAGCTTCACAGGGGGCATTGGCTACACCTTC.

A single count supports this clone. The chain carries TRBV19 and TRBJ1-5, with D uncertain. Trimming cost V 4 bases and J 5 bases, with 9 bases left between them. Germline V gene data show CDR1 as LNHDA and CDR2 as SQIVND (reference sequence). CDR3 size: 13 residues. CDR3 in amino acids: CASSTHGDQPQHF. CDR3 DNA sequence: TGTGCCAGTAGTACCCATGGAGATCAGCCCCAGCATTTT.

The V call is TRBV7-4, the J call TRBJ1-2; TRBD1 might be the D (5 bases). V dropped 5 bases and J dropped 3 bases, with 13 bases sitting between them. CDR1 SGHVT and CDR2 SQSDAQ come from the germline V gene. This CDR3 has 14 residues. CDR3 DNA sequence: TGTGCCAGCAGCCCTAGAACAGGAGACTATGGCTACACCTTC. Translating it yields CASSPRTGDYGYTF.

The J gene is TRBJ2-6, the V gene TRBV11-2; D is unclear. The CDR3 totals 15 residues. Germline V gene sequence: CDR1 SGHAT, CDR2 FQNNGV. The V end was cut by 3 bases, the J end by 1 base, with 7 bases between. CDR3 DNA sequence: TGTGCCAGCAGCTTGGGGTCGTCTGGGGCCAACGTCCTGACTTTC. Encoded protein: CASSLGSSGANVLTF.

This chain links TRBV13 with TRBJ2-1; D call uncertain. Germline lookup yields CDR1 PRHDT and CDR2 FYEKMQ (reference sequence). There are 15 residues in the CDR3. Trimming removed 2 bases from V and 5 bases from J, with 13 bases in between. The CDR3 loop is CASSLWPTLDNEQFF. CDR3 sequence (DNA): TGTGCCAGCAGCTTATGGCCGACGCTAGACAATGAGCAGTTCTTC.

This clone was counted ten times or more. CDR3 coding DNA: TGTGCCAGCAGTGGGCTGGGACGATGGTACTTC. Amino acids: CASSGLGRWYF. The chain has TRBV28 and TRBJ2-7; D possibly uses TRBD1 or TRBD2 (5 bases each). This CDR3 is 11 amino acids long. V lost 5 bases to trimming and J lost 12 bases, with 14 bases between them. In germline, CDR1 is MDHEN, CDR2 SYDVKM.

CDR3 sequence: CASGSGKQGFNQPQHF. As DNA, the CDR3 is TGTGCTAGTGGTTCCGGGAAACAGGGGTTTAATCAGCCCCAGCATTTT. The chain is built from TRBV12-5 and TRBJ1-5; TRBD1 aligns across 7 bases. V was pared by 4 bases and J by 4 bases, with 10 bases of the junction left unmatched. The CDR3 has 16 amino acids. CDR1 and CDR2 from the germline V gene are LGHNT and FRNRAP.

The chain uses TRBV6-5 and TRBJ2-7; D may be TRBD1 or TRBD2 (6 bases each). The V and J ends lost 2 bases and 6 bases respectively, with 14 bases between them. This CDR3 has 14 amino acids. The germline V gene encodes CDR1 MNHEY and CDR2 SVGAGI. For the CDR3, the DNA is TGTGCCAGCAGTTACGGGGGAGGAGGGGGCGAGCAGTACTTC. Its translation: CASSYGGGGGEQYF.

This chain uses TRBV12-5 with TRBJ2-3; a possible D gene is TRBD1 (6 bases). This CDR3 has 15 amino acids. V was clipped by 0 bases and J by 3 bases, with 10 bases between them. From germline, CDR1 is LGHNT and CDR2 FRNRAP. The CDR3 loop reads CASGLVSRGTDTQYF. The CDR3 region has the DNA TGTGCTAGTGGTTTGGTCAGCAGGGGTACAGATACGCAGTATTTT.